This passage covers 27 T cell receptor beta chains from one sample sequenced in a study of blood T cell repertoires in COVID-19. Libraries were prepared by immunoSEQ multiplex PCR; TCRdb keeps only in-frame clonotypes and omits some of them. The data show under 300,000 clones, approximately 88% seen once. Sequencing input: PBMCs or T cells enriched from blood (not recorded which). These receptors all stem from a woman in her thirties or forties who had been exposed to COVID-19.

This clone was picked up a small number of times. The V call is TRBV4-3, the J call TRBJ2-7, with 7 bases that match TRBD2. Unmatched junction bases numbered 4, after V lost 0 bases and J lost 2 bases. CDR3 size: 15 residues. The germline V gene has CDR1 LGHNA and CDR2 YSLEER. For the CDR3, the DNA is TGCGCCAGCAGCCAAGATGGGGGGGTCCCCTACGAGCAGTACTTC. The encoded protein is CASSQDGGVPYEQYF.

This chain links TRBV28 with TRBJ2-3, with 7 bases that match TRBD1. CDR1 MDHEN and CDR2 SYDVKM come from the germline V gene. This CDR3 has 15 amino acids. The ends lost 7 bases at V and 5 bases at J; junction bases unmatched: 12. CDR3 sequence: CASNLAQTGQDTQYF. For the CDR3, the DNA is TGTGCCAGCAACTTGGCTCAGACAGGGCAAGATACGCAGTATTTT.

J is TRBJ1-4 and V is TRBV4-1, with 8 bases that match TRBD1. V lost 3 bases and J lost 7; bases outside the gene matches: 10. This CDR3 has 16 amino acids. Germline CDR1 MGHRA, CDR2 YSYEKL. The CDR3 coding sequence is TGCGCCAGCAGCCAGACCGGGACAGGCCCGTTTGAAAAACTGTTTTTT. Translation gives CASSQTGTGPFEKLFF.

The chain has TRBV19 and TRBJ2-3; 10 bases align to TRBD2. Germline-derived CDR1 and CDR2 are LNHDA and SQIVND (reference sequence). The junction had 4 bases not matched to a gene; V was cut back by 3 bases and J by 1 base. The CDR3 is 16 amino acids. In DNA, the CDR3 is TGTGCCAGTAGTATGACTAGCGGGTTCCGCACAGATACGCAGTATTTT. This translates into CASSMTSGFRTDTQYF.

The genes are TRBV27 and TRBJ1-1, with 8 bases lining up with TRBD1. Trimming cost V 5 bases and J 0 bases; bases outside gene matches: 8. CDR1 is MNHEY and CDR2 is SMNVEV in the germline V gene (reference sequence). CDR3 size: 16 residues. CDR3 in amino acids: CASSRRTGLMNTEAFF. In DNA form, the CDR3 reads TGTGCCAGCAGTCGTCGGACAGGGCTGATGAACACTGAAGCTTTCTTT.

This rearrangement joins TRBV6-2 or TRBV6-3 to TRBJ2-7, with D hard to call. The CDR3 extends over 13 amino acids. Germline V lookup: CDR1 MNHEY, CDR2 SVGEGT. Trimming cost V 2 bases and J 3 bases, with 8 bases left between them. The CDR3, as DNA: TGTGCCAGCAGTTACGAACTTTACTACGAGCAGTACGTC. Its protein is CASSYELYYEQYV.

The chain carries TRBV2 and TRBJ1-4, with D perhaps matching TRBD1 (6 bases). Germline CDR1 SNHLY, CDR2 FYNNEI. The CDR3 length is 16 residues. The germline V and J ends were trimmed by 4 bases and 0 bases, with 12 bases remaining between them. CDR3 protein: CASSADRIATNEKLFF. The CDR3 nucleotides are TGTGCCAGCAGTGCGGACAGAATAGCAACTAATGAAAAACTGTTTTTT. The full variable domain, its missing parts supplied by reference TRBV2 and TRBJ1-4, is EPEVTQTPSHQVTQMGQEVILRCVPISNHLYFYWYRQILGQKVEFLVSFYNNEISEKSEIFDDQFSVERPDGSNFTLKIRSTKLEDSAMYFCASSADRIATNEKLFFGSGTQLSVL.

This chain links TRBV28 with TRBJ1-4; no definite D call. Germline CDR1 MDHEN, CDR2 SYDVKM. The CDR3 consists of 16 residues. The V end lost 8 bases, the J end lost 8 bases, and 24 bases lay between the germline ends. This CDR3 is CASGDQEAGLWEKLFF. The CDR3 DNA reads as TGTGCCAGCGGCGATCAGGAGGCGGGCCTATGGGAAAAACTGTTTTTT.

This clone was picked up many times. This chain connects TRBV19 to TRBJ1-2; 7 nucleotides match TRBD1. This CDR3 has 12 amino acids. The V gene's germline CDR1 is LNHDA and CDR2 SQIVND (reference sequence). J was trimmed by 8 bases and V by 11 bases; bases with no gene match: 11. The CDR3 loop reads CAATDRAGGYTF. In DNA, the CDR3 is TGTGCCGCCACAGACAGGGCCGGAGGCTACACCTTC.

The gene calls are TRBV27 and TRBJ1-2; 10 bases align to TRBD1. CDR3 length equals 17 residues. The germline V gene has CDR1 MNHEY and CDR2 SMNVEV (reference sequence). Trimming cost V 6 bases and J 4 bases; bases outside gene matches: 14. CDR3 coding DNA: TGTGCCAGCAGACCTAACTCCGGGACAGGGGCCCTCTATGGCTACACCTTC. This codes for CASRPNSGTGALYGYTF.

The chain carries TRBV4-3 and TRBJ1-4, with TRBD1 as a possible D gene (6 bases). CDR3 length: 16 residues. Germline lookup yields CDR1 LGHNA and CDR2 YSLEER. V shed 1 base and J shed 4 bases, with 13 bases lying between them. CDR3 sequence reads: CASSQGTGSYNEKLFF. In nucleotides, the CDR3 is TGCGCCAGCAGCCAAGGAACAGGGAGTTATAATGAAAAACTGTTTTTT.

This chain uses TRBV10-3 with TRBJ2-2; D is possibly TRBD1 (6 bases). Germline loops: CDR1 ENHRY, CDR2 SYGVKD. The CDR3 totals 15 residues. Trimming shortened V by 11 bases and J by 4 bases, and 20 bases separated the two germline ends. The CDR3 sequence: CASGWQGSGTGELFF. As DNA, the CDR3 is TGTGCCTCAGGGTGGCAGGGGTCGGGCACCGGGGAGCTGTTTTTT.

This chain uses TRBV2 with TRBJ2-1; weak D call: TRBD2 (5 bases). Trimming removed 8 bases at V and 3 bases at J, with 17 bases between. CDR3 length: 15 amino acids. In germline, CDR1 is SNHLY, CDR2 FYNNEI. The CDR3: CASLQRPGLYNEQFF. The DNA for the CDR3 is TGTGCCAGCCTCCAAAGACCCGGACTCTACAATGAGCAGTTCTTC. The full variable domain, with the rest looked up from reference TRBV2 and TRBJ2-1, is EPEVTQTPSHQVTQMGQEVILRCVPISNHLYFYWYRQILGQKVEFLVSFYNNEISEKSEIFDDQFSVERPDGSNFTLKIRSTKLEDSAMYFCASLQRPGLYNEQFFGPGTRLTVL.

The V call is TRBV19, the J call TRBJ2-1, with 9 bases that match TRBD2. Germline assignment: CDR1 LNHDA and CDR2 SQIVND (reference sequence). After removal of 1 base from V and 9 bases from J, the junction contained 10 bases not matched to a gene. The CDR3 spans 16 residues. The CDR3 DNA follows: TGTGCCAGTAGTATAGGAGGCGGGGGGGTTTATGGTGAGCAGTTCTTC. This codes for CASSIGGGGVYGEQFF. Drawing the rest from reference TRBV19 and TRBJ2-1, the complete variable domain is DGGITQSPKYLFRKEGQNVTLSCEQNLNHDAMYWYRQDPGQGLRLIYYSQIVNDFQKGDIAEGYSVSREKKESFPLTVTSAQKNPTAFYLCASSIGGGGVYGEQFFGPGTRLTVL.

The CDR3 protein is CASGQQGNRYEQYF. Written as DNA, the CDR3 is TGTGCCAGCGGACAACAGGGGAACCGCTACGAGCAGTACTTC. The chain carries TRBV28 and TRBJ2-7; 7 bases fit TRBD1. The trim removed 8 bases at V and 3 bases at J, leaving 10 bases unmatched. Germline V gives CDR1 MDHEN, CDR2 SYDVKM. This CDR3 region has 14 residues. Based on the CDR3 plus reference TRBV28 and TRBJ2-7, the full variable domain is DVKVTQSSRYLVKRTGEKVFLECVQDMDHENMFWYRQDPGLGLRLIYFSYDVKMKEKGDIPEGYSVSREKKERFSLILESASTNQTSMYLCASGQQGNRYEQYFGPGTRLTVT.

The chain recombines TRBV29-1 with TRBJ2-3; the D is unclear. The CDR3 loop spans 12 amino acids. Germline V gene sequence: CDR1 SQVTM, CDR2 ANQGSEA. Trimming cost V 1 base and J 6 bases, with 8 bases left between them. The CDR3 reads CSVEVGADTQYF. As DNA, the CDR3 is TGCAGCGTTGAAGTTGGAGCGGATACGCAGTATTTT.

This chain joins TRBV5-4 and TRBJ2-3, with 8 bases fitting TRBD1. This CDR3 is built from 15 residues. Germline CDR1 SGHNT, CDR2 YYREEE (reference sequence). Trimming at V came to 3 bases and at J to 1 base, leaving 4 bases not matched to a gene. CDR3 amino acids: CASSSGQGRTDTQYF. The CDR3 DNA follows: TGTGCCAGCAGCTCTGGACAGGGCCGCACAGATACGCAGTATTTT.

The J gene is TRBJ1-4, the V gene TRBV7-2; no definite D call. CDR3 length: 16 residues. With 5 bases removed from V and 0 bases from J, the gap between germline ends came to 13 bases. Germline loops: CDR1 SGHTA, CDR2 FQGNSA. The CDR3 reads CASSERTGATNEKLFF. The CDR3 DNA is TGTGCCAGCAGCGAAAGGACTGGTGCAACTAATGAAAAACTGTTTTTT.

This clone was counted a few times. This CDR3 reads CASRTGIKADTQYF. For the CDR3, the DNA is TGTGCCAGCAGAACGGGGATCAAAGCAGATACGCAGTATTTT. The genes are TRBV14 and TRBJ2-3, with D maybe TRBD2 (5 bases). V was cut by 6 bases and J by 4 bases, with 14 bases left in between. The CDR3 has 14 residues. Germline CDR1 is SGHDN and CDR2 is FVKESK.

This clone was observed a single time. V usage is TRBV3-1 (or the pseudogene TRBV3-2) and J usage is TRBJ1-4, with 7 positions matching TRBD1. The CDR3 extends over 14 amino acids. V lost 3 bases and J lost 6; bases outside the gene matches: 4. The germline CDR1 and CDR2 sequences are LGHDT and YNNKEL (reference sequence). CDR3 nucleotides: TGTGCCAGCAGCCAGTTAACAGGGGATGAAAAACTGTTTTTT. Its translation is CASSQLTGDEKLFF.

The gene calls are TRBV19 and TRBJ1-5; 7 positions agree with TRBD1. The CDR3 totals 13 residues. Per the germline V gene, CDR1 is LNHDA and CDR2 is SQIVND (reference sequence). V dropped 7 bases and J dropped 7; count of bases not matched to a gene: 7. CDR3 coding DNA: TGTGCCAGTAACAGGGGCCCAAGCCAGCCCCAGCATTTT. As protein: CASNRGPSQPQHF.

A few counts support this clone. The chain recombines TRBV5-1 with TRBJ2-1; D gene ambiguous. The CDR3 spans 11 residues. The V gene lost 2 bases and the J gene lost 7 bases, with 4 bases spanning the gap. Germline values: CDR1 SGHRS, CDR2 YFSETQ. CDR3 region: CASSFSNEQFF. The CDR3 DNA reads TGCGCCAGCAGCTTTAGTAATGAGCAGTTCTTC. The whole variable domain, remainder taken from reference TRBV5-1 and TRBJ2-1, is KAGVTQTPRYLIKTRGQQVTLSCSPISGHRSVSWYQQTPGQGLQFLFEYFSETQRNKGNFPGRFSGRQFSNSRSEMNVSTLELGDSALYLCASSFSNEQFFGPGTRLTVL.

The rearrangement joins TRBV25-1 to TRBJ2-3, with D tentatively TRBD2 (6 bases). V shed 1 base and J shed 5 bases, with 10 bases lying between them. Germline V gives CDR1 MGHDK, CDR2 SYGVNS. The CDR3 is 14 amino acids. CDR3 DNA sequence: TGTGCCAGCAGTGAATGGCGGGGTATAGATACGCAGTATTTT. This codes for CASSEWRGIDTQYF.

J is TRBJ2-5 and V is TRBV11-1, with D perhaps matching TRBD2 (5 bases). V was trimmed by 5 bases and J by 9 bases, leaving 19 bases between them. The CDR3 covers 14 residues. Germline V gene data show CDR1 as SGHAT and CDR2 as FQDESV (reference sequence). CDR3 sequence (DNA): TGTGCCAGCAGCCCGACCGGGAACCGGTGGGCCCAGTACTTC. Translation gives CASSPTGNRWAQYF.

About this clone itself: The germline gene is not matched at one end of the junction; a read error may be the cause. The chain links TRBV7-6 to TRBJ2-3; D is possibly TRBD1 (6 bases). Germline loops: CDR1 SGHVS, CDR2 FNYEAQ. The CDR3 length is 16 residues. CDR3 in DNA: TGTGCCAGCAGTTTAGCCCTACAGGGCGGCACAGATACGCAGTATTTT. This encodes CASSLALQGGTDTQYF.

The chain employs TRBV18 and TRBJ2-1; D remains ambiguous. This CDR3 is built from 15 residues. Germline CDR1 reads KGHSH; CDR2 reads LQKENI. Trimming removed 0 bases from V and 4 bases from J, with 10 bases in between. The CDR3 spells CASSPPASGYNEQFF. The CDR3 nucleotides are TGTGCCAGCTCACCACCCGCTAGTGGGTACAATGAGCAGTTCTTC.

The chain links TRBV7-9 to TRBJ1-3, with no clear D. The V end was cut by 3 bases, the J end by 4 bases, with 4 bases between. The CDR3 is 12 residues long. Germline V gives CDR1 SEHNR, CDR2 FQNEAQ (reference sequence). The CDR3 here is CASSFSGNTIYF. The CDR3 nucleotides read TGTGCCAGCAGCTTCTCGGGAAACACCATATATTTT.